The clone carrying this T cell receptor (beta chain) was seen repeatedly, ten times or more. The sample is drawn from a study of CD8 T cells in ankylosing spondylitis. The CDR3 extends over 15 amino acids. CDR1 and CDR2 (germline): SGHAT, FQNNGV. V gave up 5 bases and J gave up 0 bases; unmatched junction bases: 6. TCRdb processed the 5' RACE reads anew with MiXCR; each CDR3 protein has one entry. The table has fewer than 250,000 distinct CDR3 sequences, 25% to 30% seen once. The clonotype was recovered from a male donor with ankylosing spondylitis or in good health (not recorded which). Sequenced input: blood, either unsorted or a sorted T cell fraction (not recorded which). The V and J genes are TRBV11-2 and TRBJ2-5; 7 nucleotides match TRBD1. CDR3 sequence: CASSHTDRYQETQYF. CDR3 in DNA: TGTGCCAGCAGCCACACGGACAGGTACCAAGAGACCCAGTACTTC. The whole variable domain, remainder taken from reference TRBV11-2 and TRBJ2-5, is EAGVAQSPRYKIIEKRQSVAFWCNPISGHATLYWYQQILGQGPKLLIQFQNNGVVDDSQLPKDRFSAERLKGVDSTLKIQPAKLEDSAVYLCASSHTDRYQETQYFGPGTRLLVL.